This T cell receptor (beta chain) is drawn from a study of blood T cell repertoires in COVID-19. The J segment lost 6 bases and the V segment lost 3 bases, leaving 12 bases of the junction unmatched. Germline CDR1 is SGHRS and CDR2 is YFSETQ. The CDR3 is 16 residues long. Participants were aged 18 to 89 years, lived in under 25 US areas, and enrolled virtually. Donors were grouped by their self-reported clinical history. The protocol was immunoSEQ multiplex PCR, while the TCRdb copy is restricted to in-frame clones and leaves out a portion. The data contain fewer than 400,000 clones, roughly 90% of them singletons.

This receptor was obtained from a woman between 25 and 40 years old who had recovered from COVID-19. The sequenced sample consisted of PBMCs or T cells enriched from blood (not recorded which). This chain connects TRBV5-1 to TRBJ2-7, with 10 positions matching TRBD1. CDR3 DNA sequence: TGCGCCAGCAGCTCGGATCCGGGACAGGGGTTCGGCGAGCAGTACTTC. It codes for CASSSDPGQGFGEQYF.